This T cell receptor (beta chain) was observed in a study of blood T cell repertoires in COVID-19 (dated by TCRdb to 2020 to 2021). A note on the overall study: The collaborator samples originated in the United States, Italy and Spain and spanned the acute and convalescent phases of COVID-19. The material from the prospective study consisted of cDNA or gDNA derived from T cells, B-cell-depleted T cells, or PBMCs. Deeply sampled blood TCRbeta repertoires from subjects exposed to, actively infected with, or recovered from COVID-19 were included in the dataset. The repertoires were released in a freely available public database meant as a resource for research on the immune response to SARS-CoV-2. Samples were obtained from the ongoing ImmuneRACE study (first 160 participants) and from over a thousand subjects provided by 6 global collaborators. The sample metadata nearly always contained a de-identified subject ID, COVID-19 status, age in years and sex. Where available, HLA class I and class II types were taken from metadata supplied by the sample provider and were not determined by assay-based typing.

TCRbeta CDR3 regions were amplified from genomic DNA using the immunoSEQ Assay, a bias-controlled multiplex PCR. From the authors' description of their analysis: The number of nucleated cells in each sample was estimated by amplification of reference gene primers within the assay. Sequence reads were collapsed and filtered to measure the absolute abundance of every unique TCRbeta CDR3 rearrangement. For each sample, productive Simpson clonality was calculated by taking the square root of Simpson's diversity index across productive rearrangements. TCRdb holds this immuneACCESS table with in-frame rearrangements only. Some clones are missing; in checked studies, unresolved V genes explain under half, and the rest has no known cause. The DNA was the basis for D and trimming; V, J and clone size are from that table. For this sample there are roughly 57,000 clones; 75% to 95% appear just once. The ten largest make up around a sixth of the sample.

Each collaborating institution followed its own protocols to collect whole blood in K2EDTA tubes. Collaborator samples were shipped for TCRbeta analysis as frozen whole blood, isolated PBMCs, or DNA extracted from either sample type. The CDR3 contains 17 residues, cysteine and phenylalanine counted. Only the CDR3 region is kept as DNA, spanning 51 bases read in frame from base 1. V and J lose 0 bases and 1 base, and a span of 12 bases separates them. In the germline V gene (reference sequence), CDR1 corresponds to LGHDT and CDR2 to YNNKEL. As to this clone: The antigen it binds to is not known. Base quality data are lacking; no much larger clone is found one base away.

Study-wide conclusions, independent of this receptor: How much clinical and demographic metadata was included differed by source and by participant, and the metadata was provided uncurated.

This receptor was identified in a man older than 75 with acute or convalescent COVID-19. What was sequenced was peripheral blood. The V and J genes are TRBV3-1 (or the pseudogene TRBV3-2) and TRBJ2-2; TRBD2 is a possible D gene, resting on 6 matching bases. The CDR3 protein is CASSQDAGLLNTGELFF. At the DNA level, the sequence is TGTGCCAGCAGCCAAGATGCGGGACTCTTGAACACCGGGGAGCTGTTTTTT.